This T cell receptor beta chain was retrieved from a study of cytomegalovirus exposure and HLA in healthy donors. General study findings and limits: The dataset shows that most TCR sequences were rare, while some public TCRs occurred in many donors. Most of the TCR beta V segments (in an earlier analysis) were productive either about 90% or about 30% of the time. Among CMV-associated TCR beta chains, most appeared HLA-restricted in a later analysis.

V was clipped by 7 bases and J by 5 bases; unmatched bases: 13. This CDR3 spans 15 amino acids. Germline loops: CDR1 LNHDA, CDR2 SQIVND (reference sequence). The PCR had 60 Vbeta and 13 Jbeta primers. Using immunoSEQ multiplex PCR, the repertoire was profiled, and TCRdb retains in-frame clones only, with some absent. The repertoire holds 200,000 or so clones, roughly 77% seen once, with approximately 0.4% in the top ten. Worth noting for this clone: Its antigen is not known.

The sequence derives from a male donor in good health and CMV-seropositive. The specimen was PBMCs. The chain recombines TRBV19 with TRBJ1-1, with 7 nucleotides matching TRBD1. Written as DNA, the CDR3 is TGTGCCAGTACCCTGGGACAGTCGTTGCGAACTGAAGCTTTCTTT. Residues: CASTLGQSLRTEAFF. Complete variable domain (other parts from reference TRBV19 and TRBJ1-1): DGGITQSPKYLFRKEGQNVTLSCEQNLNHDAMYWYRQDPGQGLRLIYYSQIVNDFQKGDIAEGYSVSREKKESFPLTVTSAQKNPTAFYLCASTLGQSLRTEAFFGQGTRLTVV.